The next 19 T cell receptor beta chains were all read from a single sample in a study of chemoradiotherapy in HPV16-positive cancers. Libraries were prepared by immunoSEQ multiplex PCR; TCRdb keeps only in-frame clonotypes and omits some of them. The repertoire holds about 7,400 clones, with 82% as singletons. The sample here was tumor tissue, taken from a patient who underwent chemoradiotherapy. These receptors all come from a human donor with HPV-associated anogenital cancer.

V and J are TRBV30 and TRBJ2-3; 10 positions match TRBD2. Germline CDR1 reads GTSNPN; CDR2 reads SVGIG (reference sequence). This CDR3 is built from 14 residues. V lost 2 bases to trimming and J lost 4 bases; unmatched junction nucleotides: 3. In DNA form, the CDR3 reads TGTGCCTGGAGTCGGACTAGCGGCGCAGATACGCAGTATTTT. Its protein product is CAWSRTSGADTQYF. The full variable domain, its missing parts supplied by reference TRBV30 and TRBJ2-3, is SQTIHQWPATLVQPVGSPLSLECTVEGTSNPNLYWYRQAAGRGLQLLFYSVGIGQISSEVPQNLSASRPQDRQFILSSKKLLLSDSGFYLCAWSRTSGADTQYFGPGTRLTVL.

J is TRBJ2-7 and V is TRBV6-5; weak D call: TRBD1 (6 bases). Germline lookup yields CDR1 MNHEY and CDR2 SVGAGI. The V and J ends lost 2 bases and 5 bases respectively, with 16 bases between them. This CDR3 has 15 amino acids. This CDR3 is CASSYEQGSINEQYF. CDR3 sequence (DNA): TGTGCCAGCAGTTACGAACAGGGAAGTATCAACGAGCAGTACTTC.

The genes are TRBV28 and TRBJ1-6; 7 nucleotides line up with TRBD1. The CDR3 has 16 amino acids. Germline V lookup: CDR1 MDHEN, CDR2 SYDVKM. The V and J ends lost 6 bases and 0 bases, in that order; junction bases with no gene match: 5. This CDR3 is CASSTGQSSYNSPLHF. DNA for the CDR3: TGTGCCAGCAGCACGGGACAGAGCTCCTATAATTCACCCCTCCACTTT.

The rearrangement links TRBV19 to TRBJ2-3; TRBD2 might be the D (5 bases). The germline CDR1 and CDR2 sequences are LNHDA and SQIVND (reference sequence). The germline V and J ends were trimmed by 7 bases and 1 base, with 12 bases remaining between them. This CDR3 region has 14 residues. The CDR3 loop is CASTGVEGTDTQYF. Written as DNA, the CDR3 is TGTGCCAGTACCGGGGTGGAGGGCACAGATACGCAGTATTTT.

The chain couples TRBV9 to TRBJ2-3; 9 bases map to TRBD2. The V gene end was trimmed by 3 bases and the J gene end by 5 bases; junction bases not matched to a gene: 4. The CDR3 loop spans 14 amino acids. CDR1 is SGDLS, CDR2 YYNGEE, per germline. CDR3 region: CASSAVAGVDTQYF. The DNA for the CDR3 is TGTGCCAGCAGCGCTGTAGCGGGGGTAGATACGCAGTATTTT.

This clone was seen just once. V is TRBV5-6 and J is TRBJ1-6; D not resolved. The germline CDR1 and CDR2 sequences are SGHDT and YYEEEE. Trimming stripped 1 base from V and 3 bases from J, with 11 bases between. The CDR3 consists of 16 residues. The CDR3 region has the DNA TGTGCCAGCAGCTTGTATGGTAGCAACTATAATTCACCCCTCCACTTT. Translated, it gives CASSLYGSNYNSPLHF.

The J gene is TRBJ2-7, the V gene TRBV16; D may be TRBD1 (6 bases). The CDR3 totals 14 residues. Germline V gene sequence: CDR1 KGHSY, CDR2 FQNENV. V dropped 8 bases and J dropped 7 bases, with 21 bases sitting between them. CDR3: CASGSDDIGGEQYF. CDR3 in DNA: TGTGCCAGCGGCTCCGATGATATAGGGGGAGAGCAGTACTTC.

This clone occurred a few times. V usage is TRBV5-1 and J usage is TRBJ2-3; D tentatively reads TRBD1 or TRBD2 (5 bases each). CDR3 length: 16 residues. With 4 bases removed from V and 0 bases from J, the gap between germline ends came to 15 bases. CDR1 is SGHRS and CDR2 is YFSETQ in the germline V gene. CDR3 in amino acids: CASSPGTGSSTDTQYF. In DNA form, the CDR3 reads TGCGCCAGCAGCCCGGGGACCGGTTCTAGCACAGATACGCAGTATTTT.

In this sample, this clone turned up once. CDR3 coding DNA: TGCGCCAGCAGCCCCCGGGACAGGGGAACAGATACGCAGTATTTT. It encodes CASSPRDRGTDTQYF. The chain is built from TRBV4-1 and TRBJ2-3; TRBD1 aligns across 10 bases. This CDR3 contains 15 residues. Trimming cost V 4 bases and J 3 bases; bases outside gene matches: 4. CDR1 is MGHRA, CDR2 YSYEKL, per germline.

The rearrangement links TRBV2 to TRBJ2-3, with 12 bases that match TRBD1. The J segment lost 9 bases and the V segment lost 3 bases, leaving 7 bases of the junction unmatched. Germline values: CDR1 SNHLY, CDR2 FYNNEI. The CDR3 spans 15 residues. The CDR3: CASSEGQGAKGTQYF. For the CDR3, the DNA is TGTGCCAGCAGTGAGGGACAGGGGGCGAAGGGGACGCAGTATTTT. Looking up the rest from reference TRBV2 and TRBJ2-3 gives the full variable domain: EPEVTQTPSHQVTQMGQEVILRCVPISNHLYFYWYRQILGQKVEFLVSFYNNEISEKSEIFDDQFSVERPDGSNFTLKIRSTKLEDSAMYFCASSEGQGAKGTQYFGPGTRLTVL.

The CDR3 region is CASSKASVSNGGYTF. The CDR3, as DNA: TGTGCCAGCAGCAAAGCGTCGGTCTCAAACGGTGGCTACACCTTC. The J gene is TRBJ1-2, the V gene TRBV21-1. TRBV21-1 is reported as a pseudogene. The length of the CDR3 is 15 residues.

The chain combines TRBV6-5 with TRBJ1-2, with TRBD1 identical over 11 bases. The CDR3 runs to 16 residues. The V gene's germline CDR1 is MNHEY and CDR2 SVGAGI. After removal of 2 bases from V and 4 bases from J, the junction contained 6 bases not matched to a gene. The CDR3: CASSYTRTGGSYGYTF. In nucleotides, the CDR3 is TGTGCCAGCAGTTACACCCGGACAGGGGGCAGCTATGGCTACACCTTC.

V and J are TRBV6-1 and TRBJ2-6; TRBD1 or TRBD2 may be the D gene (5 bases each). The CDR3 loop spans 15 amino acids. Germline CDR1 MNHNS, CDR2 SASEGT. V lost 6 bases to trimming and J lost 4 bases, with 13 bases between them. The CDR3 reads CASSGTEAGANVLTF. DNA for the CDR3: TGTGCCAGCAGCGGGACGGAGGCCGGGGCCAACGTCCTGACTTTC.

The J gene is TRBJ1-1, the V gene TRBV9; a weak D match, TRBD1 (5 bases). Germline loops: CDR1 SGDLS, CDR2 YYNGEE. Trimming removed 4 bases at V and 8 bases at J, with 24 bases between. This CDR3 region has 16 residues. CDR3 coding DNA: TGTGCCAGCAGCCCAGAGCAGGACGGCCGGGGGAGCGAAGCTTTCTTT. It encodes CASSPEQDGRGSEAFF.

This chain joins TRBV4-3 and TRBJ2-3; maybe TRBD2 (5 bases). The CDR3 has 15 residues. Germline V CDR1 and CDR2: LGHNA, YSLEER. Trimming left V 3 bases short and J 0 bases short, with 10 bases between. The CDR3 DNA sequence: TGCGCCAGCAGCCATGGAGCGGTTAGCACAGATACGCAGTATTTT. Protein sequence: CASSHGAVSTDTQYF.

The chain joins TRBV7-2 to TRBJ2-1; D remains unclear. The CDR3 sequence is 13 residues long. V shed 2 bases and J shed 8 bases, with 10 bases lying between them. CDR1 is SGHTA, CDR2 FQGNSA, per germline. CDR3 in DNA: TGTGCCAGCAGCTTACCCGGACGGGATGAGCAGTTCTTC. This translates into CASSLPGRDEQFF. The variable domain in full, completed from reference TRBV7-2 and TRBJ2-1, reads GAGVSQSPSNKVTEKGKDVELRCDPISGHTALYWYRQSLGQGLEFLIYFQGNSAPDKSGLPSDRFSAERTGGSVSTLTIQRTQQEDSAVYLCASSLPGRDEQFFGPGTRLTVL.

The CDR3 here is CASSYTPTGPYEQYF. The CDR3 DNA follows: TGTGCCAGCAGTTACACGCCGACAGGGCCCTACGAGCAGTACTTC. The V call is TRBV6-5, the J call TRBJ2-7; 7 bases align to TRBD1. CDR3 length equals 15 residues. The trim removed 2 bases at V and 2 bases at J, leaving 6 bases unmatched. Germline CDR1 is MNHEY and CDR2 is SVGAGI.

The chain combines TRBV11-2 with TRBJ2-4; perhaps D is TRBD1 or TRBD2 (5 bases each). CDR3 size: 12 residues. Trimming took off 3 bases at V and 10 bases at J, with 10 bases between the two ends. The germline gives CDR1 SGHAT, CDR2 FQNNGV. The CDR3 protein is CASSFVRGIQYF. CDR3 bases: TGTGCCAGCAGCTTTGTGAGGGGTATTCAGTACTTC.

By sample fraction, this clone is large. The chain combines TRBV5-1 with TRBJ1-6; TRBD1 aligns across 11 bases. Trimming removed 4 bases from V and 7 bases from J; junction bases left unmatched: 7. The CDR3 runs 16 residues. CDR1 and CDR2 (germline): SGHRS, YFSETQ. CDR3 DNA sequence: TGCGCCAGCAGCCGCGGACAGGGGGCTAGAAATTCACCCCTCCACTTT. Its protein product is CASSRGQGARNSPLHF.